Below, 8 T cell receptor beta chains from the same sample are listed, as sequenced in a study of cytomegalovirus exposure and HLA in healthy donors. Sequencing was performed with immunoSEQ multiplex PCR; in TCRdb, only in-frame clones are kept and a portion is missing. The sample contains under 250,000 clones, 83% of which appear only once. Input material: PBMCs. These receptors were obtained from a woman aged 18-29 years in good health and CMV-seronegative.

This chain uses TRBV6-5 with TRBJ2-7; 7 nucleotides agree with TRBD1. V shed 7 bases, J shed 2 bases, and the junction held 8 bases outside the gene matches. This CDR3 region has 14 residues. From germline, CDR1 is MNHEY and CDR2 SVGAGI. In DNA form, the CDR3 reads TGTGCCAGCATAGGTCAGGGGGAAACCTACGAGCAGTACTTC. This encodes CASIGQGETYEQYF.

The V gene is TRBV28, the J gene TRBJ2-7, with D possibly TRBD1 on 7 matching bases. Germline V gene data show CDR1 as MDHEN and CDR2 as SYDVKM. The CDR3 loop spans 14 amino acids. Trimming left V 6 bases short and J 4 bases short, with 16 bases between. Here the CDR3 DNA reads TGTGCCAGCAGGCGGAGGGGGCTGGTATACGAGCAGTACTTC. It codes for CASRRRGLVYEQYF.

The chain links TRBV5-1 to TRBJ1-2, with 7 bases identical to TRBD1. Germline V gene sequence: CDR1 SGHRS, CDR2 YFSETQ. The junction had 11 bases not matched to a gene; V was cut back by 4 bases and J by 8 bases. This CDR3 spans 14 amino acids. This CDR3 reads CASSPGDSYRGYTF. In DNA form, the CDR3 reads TGCGCCAGCAGCCCGGGGGACAGCTACCGCGGCTACACCTTC.

The chain joins TRBV5-1 to TRBJ2-7; a weak D match, TRBD1 (7 bases). V lost 0 bases, J lost 1 base, and 20 bases lay in between. CDR3 length: 18 residues. Germline V gene sequence: CDR1 SGHRS, CDR2 YFSETQ. CDR3 coding DNA: TGCGCCAGCAGCTTGGAGTGGGGGGACAGATCGTTATCCTACGAGCAGTACTTC. The encoded protein is CASSLEWGDRSLSYEQYF.

J is TRBJ1-4 and V is TRBV6-1; D gene ambiguous. The CDR3 extends over 15 amino acids. V shed 4 bases and J shed 4 bases, with 13 bases lying between them. Germline CDR1 MNHNS, CDR2 SASEGT. As DNA, the CDR3 is TGTGCCAGCAGTGCTTTACAAGCTGGTAATGAAAAACTGTTTTTT. Protein product: CASSALQAGNEKLFF.

The chain has TRBV27 and TRBJ1-5; a possible D gene is TRBD1 (6 bases). Germline V gene data show CDR1 as MNHEY and CDR2 as SMNVEV (reference sequence). V lost 3 bases and J lost 12, with 15 bases in between. The CDR3 totals 13 residues. CDR3 protein: CASSLQGRGFQHF. The CDR3 DNA is TGTGCCAGCAGTTTGCAGGGGAGGGGCTTCCAGCATTTT.

V gene TRBV19 combines with J gene TRBJ2-7; 9 bases are shared with TRBD2. The V gene's germline CDR1 is LNHDA and CDR2 SQIVND (reference sequence). V lost 3 bases and J lost 4; bases outside the gene matches: 7. CDR3 size: 15 residues. The CDR3 nucleotides are TGTGCCAGTAGTATTTATGGCGGGGGGGAGTACGAGCAGTACTTC. Translated: CASSIYGGGEYEQYF.

This chain connects TRBV4-1 to TRBJ2-3; 10 bases line up with TRBD2. V dropped 4 bases and J dropped 1; count of bases not matched to a gene: 5. This CDR3 is built from 16 residues. CDR1 is MGHRA, CDR2 YSYEKL, per germline. The CDR3 here is CASSLRGTSGTDTQYF. CDR3 DNA sequence: TGCGCCAGCAGCCTAAGAGGGACTAGCGGCACAGATACGCAGTATTTT.